These 24 T cell receptor beta chains came from one sample sequenced in a study of T-cell reconstitution after alpha-beta-depleted transplantation in children. Unique molecular identifiers were used to barcode this TCRbeta library. TCRdb re-called the PCR reads with MiXCR, one entry per CDR3 protein. This table holds some 290,000 distinct CDR3 sequences, over 8% found once. The specimen was PBMCs from the stem cell graft donor, collected from the stem cell graft. The source of these receptors is a human donor who donated a stem cell graft to a child with SCID.

This clonotype was seen only a few times. This rearrangement joins TRBV6-1 to TRBJ2-4; no clear D gene. V was clipped by 5 bases and J by 1 base, with 12 bases between them. This CDR3 has 15 residues. From germline, CDR1 is MNHNS and CDR2 SASEGT. The CDR3 protein is CASSPTTDAKNIQYF. The CDR3 DNA reads TGTGCCAGCAGTCCGACGACCGATGCCAAAAACATTCAGTACTTC.

A word on this clonotype: It is likely a read error, because the conserved phenylalanine at the end of the CDR3 is missing. The V and J genes are TRBV5-1 and TRBJ1-1, with a tentative D call TRBD1 (6 bases). CDR1 and CDR2 from the germline V gene are SGHRS and YFSETQ. Trimming left V 2 bases short and J 10 bases short, with 15 bases between. This CDR3 has 13 amino acids. The DNA for the CDR3 is TGCGCCAGCAGCTTTTGGCAGGGGCTTGGAGCTTTCCTT. Translated: CASSFWQGLGAFL.

This chain links TRBV5-1 with TRBJ2-1, with 8 bases aligning to TRBD1. The CDR3 extends over 15 amino acids. CDR1 is SGHRS and CDR2 is YFSETQ in the germline V gene. The V gene end was trimmed by 0 bases and the J gene end by 5 bases; junction bases not matched to a gene: 4. The CDR3 reads CASSLAQGAHNEQFF. In nucleotides, the CDR3 is TGCGCCAGCAGCTTGGCTCAGGGGGCTCACAATGAGCAGTTCTTC.

This clonotype appeared many times. The V and J genes are TRBV5-1 and TRBJ1-1, with D possibly matching TRBD1 (5 bases). Germline CDR1 reads SGHRS; CDR2 reads YFSETQ. The CDR3 is 15 amino acids. With 1 base removed from V and 0 bases from J, the gap between germline ends came to 10 bases. CDR3 residues: CASSLTGLMNTEAFF. The CDR3 bases are TGCGCCAGCAGCTTGACAGGACTCATGAACACTGAAGCTTTCTTT.

This clonotype showed up many times. This chain uses TRBV6-5 with TRBJ2-7, with D perhaps being TRBD1 or TRBD2 (5 bases each). The CDR3 extends over 13 amino acids. V was cut by 5 bases and J by 2 bases, with 10 bases left in between. Germline lookup yields CDR1 MNHEY and CDR2 SVGAGI. CDR3 nucleotides: TGTGCCAGCAGTCCGGGACGGGCCTACGAGCAGTACTTC. It encodes CASSPGRAYEQYF.

This chain joins TRBV7-9 and TRBJ2-5, with D possibly TRBD1 on 7 matching bases. Germline V CDR1 and CDR2: SEHNR, FQNEAQ (reference sequence). CDR3 size: 15 residues. V lost 3 bases, J lost 4 bases, and 15 bases lay in between. CDR3 in amino acids: CASSLDRRGGETQYF. The CDR3 bases are TGTGCCAGCAGCTTGGACAGGCGGGGAGGAGAGACCCAGTACTTC.

The CDR3 region has the DNA TGTGCCATCGCAGGGGCGCAGAACACTGAAGCTTTCTTT. Protein sequence: CAIAGAQNTEAFF. The rearrangement uses TRBV10-3 and TRBJ1-1, with D perhaps TRBD1 (6 bases). Germline-derived CDR1 and CDR2 are ENHRY and SYGVKD. The CDR3 is 13 residues long. V was cut by 8 bases and J by 1 base, with 11 bases left in between.

The chain employs TRBV20-1 and TRBJ1-2; 8 bases line up with TRBD1. The CDR3 runs to 14 residues. With V trimmed by 0 bases and J by 3 bases, 3 bases remained unmatched. CDR1 and CDR2 (germline): DFQATT, SNEGSKA (reference sequence). The CDR3 loop is CSARDQGAHYGYTF. CDR3 sequence (DNA): TGCAGTGCTAGAGACCAGGGGGCACACTATGGCTACACCTTC.

The chain combines TRBV15 with TRBJ2-7; D is perhaps TRBD1 (6 bases). This CDR3 contains 13 residues. The germline V and J ends were trimmed by 3 bases and 7 bases, with 13 bases remaining between them. Germline lookup yields CDR1 LNHNV and CDR2 YYDKDF (reference sequence). CDR3 region: CATSRETGKEQYF. CDR3 coding DNA: TGTGCCACCAGCAGGGAAACAGGGAAAGAGCAGTACTTC.

This chain connects TRBV5-1 to TRBJ2-5; no reliable D call. The germline V gene encodes CDR1 SGHRS and CDR2 YFSETQ. V was clipped by 6 bases and J by 2 bases, with 11 bases between them. CDR3 length equals 13 residues. CDR3 residues: CASTPNHQETQYF. The CDR3 coding sequence is TGCGCCAGCACCCCTAATCATCAAGAGACCCAGTACTTC.

The sample holds a few counts of this clonotype. The chain uses TRBV5-6 and TRBJ2-7, with D hard to call. The germline V gene encodes CDR1 SGHDT and CDR2 YYEEEE. Trimming pared 0 bases from V and 6 bases from J, leaving 10 bases between. The CDR3 contains 13 residues. The CDR3 loop is CASSLARWGEQYF. CDR3 DNA sequence: TGTGCCAGCAGCTTGGCGCGGTGGGGCGAGCAGTACTTC.

In its sample, this clonotype was seen a few times. The chain recombines TRBV7-9 with TRBJ2-1; 8 nucleotides align to TRBD2. The trim removed 5 bases at V and 10 bases at J, leaving 10 bases unmatched. CDR3 size: 14 residues. Germline loops: CDR1 SEHNR, CDR2 FQNEAQ (reference sequence). The CDR3 region is CASSPAGAGVEQFF. The DNA for the CDR3 is TGTGCCAGCAGCCCAGCGGGGGCAGGGGTCGAGCAGTTCTTC. The full variable domain, completed using reference TRBV7-9 and TRBJ2-1, is DTGVSQNPRHKITKRGQNVTFRCDPISEHNRLYWYRQTLGQGPEFLTYFQNEAQLEKSRLLSDRFSAERPKGSFSTLEIQRTEQGDSAMYLCASSPAGAGVEQFFGPGTRLTVL.

This clonotype was observed at least ten times. The rearrangement joins TRBV5-1 to TRBJ2-5; tentative D call: TRBD1 (6 bases). The CDR3 runs 14 residues. Germline lookup yields CDR1 SGHRS and CDR2 YFSETQ. V was cut by 1 base and J by 1 base, with 8 bases left in between. In nucleotides, the CDR3 is TGCGCCAGCAGCTTGACAGGGTTCCAAGAGACCCAGTACTTC. It yields the protein CASSLTGFQETQYF.

This clonotype was seen more than once but under ten times. This chain joins TRBV5-1 and TRBJ2-1, with D tentatively TRBD1 (5 bases). The CDR3 runs 13 residues. Germline CDR1 SGHRS, CDR2 YFSETQ. Trimming took off 4 bases at V and 8 bases at J, with 13 bases between the two ends. This CDR3 is CASSTPQGYEQFF. CDR3 in DNA: TGCGCCAGCAGCACCCCCCAGGGCTATGAGCAGTTCTTC.

This chain uses TRBV4-2 with TRBJ2-3; the match to TRBD2 covers 10 bases. V lost 4 bases and J lost 6; bases outside the gene matches: 4. Germline V gives CDR1 LGHNA, CDR2 YNFKEQ. CDR3 length equals 14 residues. The CDR3 sequence: CASSPGTSEDTQYF. In DNA form, the CDR3 reads TGTGCCAGCAGCCCCGGGACTAGCGAGGATACGCAGTATTTT.

There are many counts of this clonotype. This chain links TRBV5-6 with TRBJ2-1; 8 bases are a match to TRBD1. The CDR3 spans 13 residues. CDR1 and CDR2 (germline): SGHDT, YYEEEE. V lost 5 bases and J lost 4; bases outside the gene matches: 2. CDR3 protein: CASRRTGYNEQFF. The CDR3 DNA reads TGTGCCAGCAGGCGGACAGGGTACAATGAGCAGTTCTTC.

This clonotype was counted between two and nine times. The chain has TRBV5-6 and TRBJ2-2; TRBD1 matches 11 bases. CDR3 length equals 16 residues. V shed 4 bases, J shed 5 bases, and the junction held 7 bases outside the gene matches. Germline CDR1 SGHDT, CDR2 YYEEEE. This chain's CDR3 is CASSGGQGARTGELFF. The CDR3 nucleotides are TGTGCCAGCAGCGGAGGACAGGGGGCTCGTACCGGGGAGCTGTTTTTT. Supplemented by reference TRBV5-6 and TRBJ2-2, the full variable domain reads DAGVTQSPTHLIKTRGQQVTLRCSPKSGHDTVSWYQQALGQGPQFIFQYYEEEERQRGNFPDRFSGHQFPNYSSELNVNALLLGDSALYLCASSGGQGARTGELFFGEGSRLTVL.

The rearrangement links TRBV6-5 to TRBJ2-1; 7 bases fit TRBD2. Germline CDR1 reads MNHEY; CDR2 reads SVGAGI. The CDR3 has 12 amino acids. Unmatched junction bases numbered 1, after V lost 1 base and J lost 10 bases. The CDR3 DNA reads TGTGCCAGCAGTTACTGGGGGGGGGAGCAGTTCTTC. Translating gives CASSYWGGEQFF.

This clonotype showed up just a few times. V is TRBV20-1 and J is TRBJ2-2; tentatively, D is TRBD1 (5 bases). The CDR3 covers 12 residues. Germline V CDR1 and CDR2: DFQATT, SNEGSKA (reference sequence). Trimming took 0 bases from V and 6 from J, leaving 5 bases between them. The CDR3 region is CSARDRAGELFF. For the CDR3, the DNA is TGCAGTGCTAGAGACAGGGCCGGGGAGCTGTTTTTT.

The chain employs TRBV5-1 and TRBJ2-2; either TRBD1 or TRBD2 may supply D (5 bases each). Germline V gene data show CDR1 as SGHRS and CDR2 as YFSETQ. The CDR3 spans 13 residues. V was shortened by 3 bases and J by 11 bases, with 14 bases between the two germline ends. CDR3 in DNA: TGCGCCAGCAGCTACCTTGAGGGGATCGAGCTGTTTTTT. This sequence encodes CASSYLEGIELFF.

The chain's CDR3 is CASSPSWGGGETQYF. DNA for the CDR3: TGTGCCAGCAGCCCTAGCTGGGGGGGCGGTGAGACCCAGTACTTC. The V gene is TRBV11-2, the J gene TRBJ2-5, with a weak D call TRBD2 (7 bases). This CDR3 comprises 15 residues. Deletions cut 5 bases from V and 5 bases from J, with 18 bases between. Germline CDR1 is SGHAT and CDR2 is FQNNGV.

The sample holds a few counts of this clonotype. The gene calls are TRBV13 and TRBJ2-3; TRBD2 matches 11 bases. The germline V gene has CDR1 PRHDT and CDR2 FYEKMQ (reference sequence). This CDR3 contains 15 residues. After removal of 3 bases from V and 2 bases from J, the junction contained 1 base not matched to a gene. The CDR3: CASSFSGGATDTQYF. In nucleotides, the CDR3 is TGTGCCAGCAGCTTTAGCGGGGGGGCCACAGATACGCAGTATTTT.

At least ten counts were recorded for this clonotype. The chain uses TRBV5-1 and TRBJ2-2; TRBD1 might be the D (5 bases). Deletions cut 4 bases from V and 2 bases from J, with 9 bases between. The CDR3 has 14 amino acids. Germline V lookup: CDR1 SGHRS, CDR2 YFSETQ. The CDR3 DNA reads TGCGCCAGCAGCACCGGACACAACACCGGGGAGCTGTTTTTT. Translated, it gives CASSTGHNTGELFF.

This clonotype was picked up many times. The CDR3 here is CSVEGGASNTEAFF. As DNA, the CDR3 is TGCAGCGTTGAAGGGGGGGCCTCGAACACTGAAGCTTTCTTT. The rearrangement joins TRBV29-1 to TRBJ1-1; D might be TRBD1 (6 bases). The germline CDR1 and CDR2 sequences are SQVTM and ANQGSEA. This CDR3 is built from 14 residues. Between the trimmed V and J ends, which lost 1 base and 1 base, there was a span of 10 bases.